This T cell receptor (beta chain) was captured by sequencing in a study of T-cell reconstitution after alpha-beta-depleted transplantation in children. Study-wide findings and caveats: In patients about two months after transplant, alpha-beta T cells reportedly arose from several hundred expanded graft clones. Surviving recipient cells, namely T cells and thymic progenitors, were the source of high day-60 TCRbeta diversity in some patients. Among T cells one year after transplant, newly produced cells accounted for most counts and diversity.

A word on this clonotype: What it binds is not known.

Unique molecular identifiers featured in how the TCRbeta library was prepared. TCRdb redid the calling of the PCR reads with MiXCR, one entry per CDR3 protein. There are 800,000 to 1,000,000 distinct CDR3 sequences in the sample; 25% to 30% occur only once, and 28% lies in the top ten. The CDR3 has 18 amino acids. From germline, CDR1 is MDHEN and CDR2 SYDVKM. The V and J ends lost 7 bases and 7 bases respectively, with 31 bases between them. This TCR was recovered from a boy under three years old who had a stem cell transplant for SCID, so the T cells may come from the graft donor. Sequences were derived from PBMCs, mostly from graft donor cells, sampled 360 days after TCRalphabeta/CD19-depleted stem cell transplant. The gene calls are TRBV28 and TRBJ1-1; D call uncertain. Here the CDR3 DNA reads TGTGCCAGCACTCCGACTGGTCCAGTGAATTGGGTAGATGGTGAAGCTTTCTTT. Translated: CASTPTGPVNWVDGEAFF.